This TCR beta chain was sequenced during a study of blood T cell repertoires in COVID-19. On the study more broadly: Samples came from the United States, Italy and Spain, spanning acute and convalescent COVID-19.

The CDR3 has 17 residues. The junction had 11 bases not matched to a gene; V was cut back by 0 bases and J by 5 bases. Germline V lookup: CDR1 SGDLS, CDR2 YYNGEE. Assay used: immunoSEQ multiplex PCR; TCRdb lists only in-frame clones, some missing. The repertoire consists of approximately 100,000 clones, with 87% occurring once and the leading ten covering roughly 4.3%. Specimen: peripheral blood. The genes are TRBV9 and TRBJ2-5, with TRBD1 matching over 9 bases. The sequence derives from a man in his 70s with acute or convalescent COVID-19. CDR3 sequence: CASSVAPTGGGLETQYF. Here the CDR3 DNA reads TGTGCCAGCAGCGTAGCCCCAACAGGGGGCGGTTTGGAGACCCAGTACTTC. Based on the CDR3 plus reference TRBV9 and TRBJ2-5, the full variable domain is DSGVTQTPKHLITATGQRVTLRCSPRSGDLSVYWYQQSLDQGLQFLIQYYNGEERAKGNILERFSAQQFPDLHSELNLSSLELGDSALYFCASSVAPTGGGLETQYFGPGTRLLVL.